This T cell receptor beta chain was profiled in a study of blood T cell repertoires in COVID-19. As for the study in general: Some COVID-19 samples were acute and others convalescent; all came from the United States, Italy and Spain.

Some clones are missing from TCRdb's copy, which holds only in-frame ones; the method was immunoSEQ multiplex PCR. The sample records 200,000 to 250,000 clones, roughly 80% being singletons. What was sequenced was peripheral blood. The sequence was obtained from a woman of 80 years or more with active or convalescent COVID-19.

The CDR3 loop is CASRRTNTGELFF. The CDR3 DNA follows: TGTGCCAGCAGGCGGACAAACACCGGGGAGCTGTTTTTT. V is TRBV5-8 and J is TRBJ2-2; possible D gene TRBD1, 5 bases. Trimming took off 5 bases at V and 2 bases at J, with 7 bases between the two ends. The CDR3 sequence is 13 residues long. The germline V gene has CDR1 SGHTS and CDR2 YDEGEE.